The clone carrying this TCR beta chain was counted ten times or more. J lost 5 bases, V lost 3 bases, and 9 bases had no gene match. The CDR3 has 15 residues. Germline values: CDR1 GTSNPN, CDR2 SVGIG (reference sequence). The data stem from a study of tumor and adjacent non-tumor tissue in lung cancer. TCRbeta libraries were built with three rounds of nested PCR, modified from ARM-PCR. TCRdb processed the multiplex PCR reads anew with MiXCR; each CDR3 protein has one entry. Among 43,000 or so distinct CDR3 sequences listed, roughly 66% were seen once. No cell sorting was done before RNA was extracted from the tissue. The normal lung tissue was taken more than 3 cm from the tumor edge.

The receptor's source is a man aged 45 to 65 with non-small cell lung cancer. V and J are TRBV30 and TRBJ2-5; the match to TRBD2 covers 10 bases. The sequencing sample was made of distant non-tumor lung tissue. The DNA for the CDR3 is TGTGCCTGGAGCCCAACTAGCGGGAACACGGAGACCCAGTACTTC. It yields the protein CAWSPTSGNTETQYF.